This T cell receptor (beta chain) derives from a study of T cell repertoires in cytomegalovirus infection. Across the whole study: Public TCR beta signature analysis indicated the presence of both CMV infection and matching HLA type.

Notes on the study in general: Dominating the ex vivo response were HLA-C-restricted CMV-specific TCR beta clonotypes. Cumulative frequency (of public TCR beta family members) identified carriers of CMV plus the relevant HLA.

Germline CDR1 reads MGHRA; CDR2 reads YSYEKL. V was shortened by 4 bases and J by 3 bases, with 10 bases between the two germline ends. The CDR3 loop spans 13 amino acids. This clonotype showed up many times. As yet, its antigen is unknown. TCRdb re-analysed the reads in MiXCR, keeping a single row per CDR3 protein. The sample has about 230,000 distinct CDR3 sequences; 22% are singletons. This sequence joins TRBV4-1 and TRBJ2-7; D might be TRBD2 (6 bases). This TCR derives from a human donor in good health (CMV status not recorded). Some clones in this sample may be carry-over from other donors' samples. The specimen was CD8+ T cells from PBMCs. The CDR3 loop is CASSPEGSYEQYF. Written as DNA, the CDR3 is TGCGCCAGCAGCCCGGAGGGTAGCTACGAGCAGTACTTC.